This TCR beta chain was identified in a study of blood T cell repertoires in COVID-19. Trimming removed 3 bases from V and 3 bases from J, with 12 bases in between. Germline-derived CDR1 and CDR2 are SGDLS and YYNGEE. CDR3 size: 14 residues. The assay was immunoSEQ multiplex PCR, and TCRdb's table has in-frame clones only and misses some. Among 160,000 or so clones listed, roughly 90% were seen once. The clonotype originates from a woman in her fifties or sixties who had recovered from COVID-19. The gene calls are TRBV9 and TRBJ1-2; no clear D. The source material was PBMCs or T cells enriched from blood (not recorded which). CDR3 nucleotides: TGTGCCAGCAGCGATGTGGCCGGGGACTATGGCTACACCTTC. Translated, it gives CASSDVAGDYGYTF. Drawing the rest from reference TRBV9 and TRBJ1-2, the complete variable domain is DSGVTQTPKHLITATGQRVTLRCSPRSGDLSVYWYQQSLDQGLQFLIQYYNGEERAKGNILERFSAQQFPDLHSELNLSSLELGDSALYFCASSDVAGDYGYTFGSGTRLTVV.